The 13 T cell receptor beta chains below come from one sample, sequenced in a study of Graves' ophthalmopathy and Graves' hyperthyroidism (dated by TCRdb to 2016 to 2018). Sequencing used an Illumina HiSeq 2000. TCR beta CDR3 regions were amplified from RNA transcripts for repertoire sequencing. A first-round RT-PCR used HTBI primers with the Qiagen OneStep RT-PCR kit, followed by a second-round multiplex PCR, size selection and purification. TCRdb's own reprocessing of the public reads used fastp at Q25 and MiXCR and kept productive beta chains. One record per CDR3 amino acid sequence lists the most common genes and DNA. Within this sample are 170,000 or so distinct CDR3 sequences, with roughly two fifths of them counted one time only. 8% to 9.5% of the sample comes from the top ten. The specimen sequenced was peripheral blood. Source of these receptors: a man in his thirties or forties with Graves' ophthalmopathy. Donor details come from another sample of the same person, matched by shared clones.

The genes are TRBV28 and TRBJ2-5; no definite D call. Trimming removed 2 bases from V and 3 bases from J, with 19 bases in between. Germline assignment: CDR1 MDHEN and CDR2 SYDVKM. CDR3 length: 17 residues. DNA for the CDR3: TGTGCCAGCAGTTTAGCCACGCGGAGAGCAGGCGAAGAGACCCAGTACTTC. Its translation: CASSLATRRAGEETQYF. Complete variable domain (other parts from reference TRBV28 and TRBJ2-5): DVKVTQSSRYLVKRTGEKVFLECVQDMDHENMFWYRQDPGLGLRLIYFSYDVKMKEKGDIPEGYSVSREKKERFSLILESASTNQTSMYLCASSLATRRAGEETQYFGPGTRLLVL.

This clonotype occurred many times. The chain has TRBV5-4 and TRBJ2-2; a weak D match, TRBD2 (6 bases). CDR1 and CDR2 from the germline V gene are SGHNT and YYREEE (reference sequence). This CDR3 is 14 amino acids long. V lost 6 bases to trimming and J lost 4 bases, with 13 bases between them. CDR3 DNA sequence: TGTGCCAGCACCCAGGGAGGAGGCACCGGGGAGCTGTTTTTT. Translating gives CASTQGGGTGELFF.

In this sample, this clonotype turned up many times. The rearrangement uses TRBV20-1 and TRBJ1-2, with D perhaps matching TRBD1 (5 bases). The CDR3 totals 16 residues. The ends were cut back, 0 bases at V and 4 bases at J, with 18 bases in the middle. CDR1 is DFQATT, CDR2 SNEGSKA, per germline (reference sequence). As DNA, the CDR3 is TGCAGTGCTAGAGATCATGGGCAGGGCAAAGTCTATGGCTACACCTTC. This gives the protein CSARDHGQGKVYGYTF.

This clonotype was recorded at least ten times. The gene calls are TRBV4-1 and TRBJ2-2, with TRBD2 identical over 9 bases. Trimming at V came to 5 bases and at J to 5 bases, leaving 6 bases not matched to a gene. The germline gives CDR1 MGHRA, CDR2 YSYEKL. This CDR3 region has 15 residues. The CDR3 spells CASSRAGGRTGELFF. As DNA, the CDR3 is TGCGCCAGCAGCAGGGCGGGAGGGAGAACCGGGGAGCTGTTTTTT.

V usage is TRBV7-2 and J usage is TRBJ2-7; no firm D call. The CDR3 runs 14 residues. V lost 5 bases to trimming and J lost 1 base, with 12 bases between them. Germline CDR1 SGHTA, CDR2 FQGNSA. CDR3 loop: CASSVLSLSYEQYF. In DNA, the CDR3 is TGTGCCAGCAGCGTTCTCAGCTTGTCCTACGAGCAGTACTTC.

V usage is TRBV6-1 and J usage is TRBJ2-7; 9 bases align to TRBD2. Per the germline V gene, CDR1 is MNHNS and CDR2 is SASEGT. The V and J ends lost 5 bases and 5 bases, in that order; junction bases with no gene match: 13. The CDR3 contains 16 residues. The CDR3: CASSPRRSGSLHEQYF. CDR3 sequence (DNA): TGTGCCAGCAGTCCCCGTCGTAGCGGGAGTCTACACGAGCAGTACTTC.

The rearrangement uses TRBV28 and TRBJ1-2; perhaps TRBD1 as D (5 bases). Germline values: CDR1 MDHEN, CDR2 SYDVKM. V was shortened by 6 bases and J by 7 bases, with 9 bases between the two germline ends. CDR3 length: 11 amino acids. The CDR3 spells CASSPGGGYTF. Written as DNA, the CDR3 is TGTGCCAGCAGCCCGGGGGGTGGCTACACCTTC.

This clonotype was seen repeatedly, ten times or more. The chain has TRBV5-6 and TRBJ1-2; 8 nucleotides line up with TRBD1. The length of the CDR3 is 14 residues. Unmatched junction bases numbered 4, after V lost 0 bases and J lost 6 bases. CDR1 is SGHDT and CDR2 is YYEEEE in the germline V gene. In nucleotides, the CDR3 is TGTGCCAGCAGCTTGGGCGTCAGGGGGCATGGCTACACCTTC. It yields the protein CASSLGVRGHGYTF.

This clonotype showed up many times. The chain links TRBV19 to TRBJ1-5; 7 bases agree with TRBD1. Germline-derived CDR1 and CDR2 are LNHDA and SQIVND (reference sequence). The CDR3 totals 16 residues. The V gene end was trimmed by 9 bases and the J gene end by 3 bases; junction bases not matched to a gene: 14. The CDR3 here is CASAHPEGAVNQPQHF. In nucleotides, the CDR3 is TGTGCCAGCGCCCACCCGGAGGGGGCCGTCAATCAGCCCCAGCATTTT.

Many counts were recorded for this clonotype. The chain combines TRBV12-3 or TRBV12-4 with TRBJ2-5, with D uncertain. The CDR3 loop spans 13 amino acids. Trimming pared 5 bases from V and 4 bases from J, leaving 11 bases between. The CDR3 region is CASSPERGETQYF. CDR3 in DNA: TGTGCCAGCAGTCCAGAACGCGGAGAGACCCAGTACTTC.

The chain employs TRBV7-2 and TRBJ2-7; 11 bases line up with TRBD1. V lost 5 bases and J lost 4; bases outside the gene matches: 4. Per germline, CDR1 SGHTA and CDR2 FQGNSA. CDR3 length: 14 amino acids. This CDR3 is CASSGGTGGYEQYF. The DNA for the CDR3 is TGTGCCAGCAGCGGCGGGACAGGGGGGTACGAGCAGTACTTC.

The sample holds a few counts of this clonotype. The chain links TRBV6-2 or TRBV6-3 to TRBJ1-1; D unresolved. The V gene lost 10 bases and the J gene lost 2 bases, with 8 bases spanning the gap. Per germline, CDR1 MNHEY and CDR2 SVGEGT. The CDR3 has 11 residues. The CDR3 DNA reads as TGTGCCACCGTAGGAAACACTGAAGCTTTCTTT. It encodes CATVGNTEAFF.

This clonotype was seen at least ten times. The chain recombines TRBV12-3 or TRBV12-4 with TRBJ2-5; D not resolved. V lost 0 bases, J lost 5 bases, and 7 bases lay in between. The CDR3 is made up of 13 amino acids. The CDR3 bases are TGTGCCAGCAGTTTAGCCGGCCTGGAGACCCAGTACTTC. Protein: CASSLAGLETQYF.